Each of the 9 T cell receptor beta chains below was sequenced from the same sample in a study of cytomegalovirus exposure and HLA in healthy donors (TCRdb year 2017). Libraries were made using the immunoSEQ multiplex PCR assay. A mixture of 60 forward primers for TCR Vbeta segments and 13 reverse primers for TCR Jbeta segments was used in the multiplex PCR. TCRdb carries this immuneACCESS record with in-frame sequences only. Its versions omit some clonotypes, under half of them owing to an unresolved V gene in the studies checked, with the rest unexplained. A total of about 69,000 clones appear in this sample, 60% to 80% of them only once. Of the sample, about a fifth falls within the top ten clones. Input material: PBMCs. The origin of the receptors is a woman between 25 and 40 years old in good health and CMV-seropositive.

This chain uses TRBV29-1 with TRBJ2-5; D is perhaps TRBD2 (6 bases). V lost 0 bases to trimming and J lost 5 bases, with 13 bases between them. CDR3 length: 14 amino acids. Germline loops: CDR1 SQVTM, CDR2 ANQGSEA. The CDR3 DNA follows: TGCAGCGTTGAAGACGGGAGAGGCTGGGAGACCCAGTACTTC. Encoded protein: CSVEDGRGWETQYF.

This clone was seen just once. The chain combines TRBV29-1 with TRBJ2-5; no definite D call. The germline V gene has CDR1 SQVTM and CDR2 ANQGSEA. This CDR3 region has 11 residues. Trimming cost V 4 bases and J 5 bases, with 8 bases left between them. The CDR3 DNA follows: TGCAGCGTTGGTGAGAGGGAGACCCAGTACTTC. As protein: CSVGERETQYF.

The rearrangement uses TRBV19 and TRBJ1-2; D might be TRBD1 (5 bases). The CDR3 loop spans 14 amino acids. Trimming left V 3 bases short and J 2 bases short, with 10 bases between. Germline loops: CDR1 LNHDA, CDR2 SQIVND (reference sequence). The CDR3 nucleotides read TGTGCCAGTAGTATGTACAGGAACAACTATGGCTACACCTTC. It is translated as CASSMYRNNYGYTF.

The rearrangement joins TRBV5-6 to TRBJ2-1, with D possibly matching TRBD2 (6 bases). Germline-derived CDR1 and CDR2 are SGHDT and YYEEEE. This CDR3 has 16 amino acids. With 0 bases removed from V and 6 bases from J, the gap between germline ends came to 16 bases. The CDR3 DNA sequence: TGTGCCAGCAGCTTGGTGGGCAGGCTAGCGCGCAATGAGCAGTTCTTC. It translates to CASSLVGRLARNEQFF.

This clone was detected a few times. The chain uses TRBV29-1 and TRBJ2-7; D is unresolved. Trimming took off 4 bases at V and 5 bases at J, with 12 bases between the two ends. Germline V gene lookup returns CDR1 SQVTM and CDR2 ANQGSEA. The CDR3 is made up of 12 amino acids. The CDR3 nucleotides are TGCAGCGTTGTTTCAGATTCTGACGAGCAGTACTTC. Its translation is CSVVSDSDEQYF.

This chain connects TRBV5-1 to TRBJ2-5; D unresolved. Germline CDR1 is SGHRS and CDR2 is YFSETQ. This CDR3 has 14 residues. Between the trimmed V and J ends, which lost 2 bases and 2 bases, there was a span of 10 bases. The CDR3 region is CASSFEPKQETQYF. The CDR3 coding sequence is TGCGCCAGCAGCTTTGAGCCGAAACAAGAGACCCAGTACTTC.

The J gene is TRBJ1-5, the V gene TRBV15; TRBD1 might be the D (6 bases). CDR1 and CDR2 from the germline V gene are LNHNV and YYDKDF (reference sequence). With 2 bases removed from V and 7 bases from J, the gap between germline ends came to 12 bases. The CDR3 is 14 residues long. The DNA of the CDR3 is TGTGCCACCAGCAGATACAGGGAACGGCAGCCCCAGCATTTT. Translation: CATSRYRERQPQHF.

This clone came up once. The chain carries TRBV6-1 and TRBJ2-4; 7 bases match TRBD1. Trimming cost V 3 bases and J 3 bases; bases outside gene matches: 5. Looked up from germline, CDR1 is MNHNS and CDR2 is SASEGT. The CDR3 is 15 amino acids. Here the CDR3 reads CASSDRGSGKNIQYF. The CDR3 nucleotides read TGTGCCAGCAGTGACAGGGGGTCGGGCAAAAACATTCAGTACTTC.

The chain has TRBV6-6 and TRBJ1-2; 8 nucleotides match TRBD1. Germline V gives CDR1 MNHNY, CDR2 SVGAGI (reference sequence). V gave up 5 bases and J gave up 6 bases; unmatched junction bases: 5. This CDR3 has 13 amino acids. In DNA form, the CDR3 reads TGTGCCAGCAGTACACAGGGGGGAGATGGCTACACCTTC. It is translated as CASSTQGGDGYTF.